The 14 T cell receptor beta chains listed next were all sequenced from one sample in a study of T cells in Graves' hyperthyroidism and ophthalmopathy. Amplified regions were TCR beta CDR3 sequences from RNA transcripts. Researchers ran a first-round RT-PCR on the TCR CDR3 using the HTBI primer set. TCRdb re-called the multiplex PCR reads through MiXCR, storing one row per CDR3 protein. This sample has about 520,000 distinct CDR3 sequences, with around 22% found just once. Sequencing used blood. The origin of the receptors is a woman in her 30s with Graves' ophthalmopathy.

This clonotype was observed many times. This chain connects TRBV28 to TRBJ2-2; unclear D gene. The germline V gene encodes CDR1 MDHEN and CDR2 SYDVKM. Trimming took 3 bases from V and 8 from J, leaving 4 bases between them. The CDR3 is 11 residues long. The CDR3 region is CASSLVGELFF. CDR3 sequence (DNA): TGTGCCAGCAGTTTGGTGGGGGAGCTGTTTTTT.

This clonotype was seen many times. The V gene is TRBV6-5, the J gene TRBJ2-7, with a tentative D call TRBD2 (7 bases). Germline CDR1 is MNHEY and CDR2 is SVGAGI. There are 15 residues in the CDR3. V was shortened by 2 bases and J by 7 bases, with 18 bases between the two germline ends. CDR3 nucleotides: TGTGCCAGCAGTTACGGGACCAGGAGGGGGGGAGAGCAGTACTTC. It specifies CASSYGTRRGGEQYF.

The chain links TRBV6-1 to TRBJ1-1; tentative D call: TRBD1 (5 bases). V lost 6 bases and J lost 5, with 16 bases in between. The germline V gene has CDR1 MNHNS and CDR2 SASEGT. This CDR3 has 14 amino acids. The CDR3 loop is CASSSRGGGTEAFF. CDR3 sequence (DNA): TGTGCCAGCAGCTCCCGGGGGGGGGGAACTGAAGCTTTCTTT.

Here the CDR3 reads CATTRQGRDFGYTF. The DNA of the CDR3 is TGTGCCACAACCCGACAGGGGCGCGACTTTGGCTACACCTTC. This chain uses TRBV7-3 with TRBJ1-2, with 8 bases identical to TRBD1. Per the germline V gene, CDR1 is SGHTA and CDR2 is FQGTGA. V was pared by 10 bases and J by 7 bases, with 14 bases of the junction left unmatched. The CDR3 contains 14 residues.

In this sample, this clonotype turned up many times. The CDR3 spells CASSRGAFGGGETQYF. CDR3 sequence (DNA): TGTGCCAGCAGCCGGGGGGCCTTTGGTGGTGGAGAGACCCAGTACTTC. The chain is built from TRBV6-2 or TRBV6-3 and TRBJ2-5; TRBD2 might be the D (7 bases). The CDR3 consists of 16 residues. Deletions cut 6 bases from V and 4 bases from J, with 21 bases between. Germline loops: CDR1 MNHEY, CDR2 SVGEGT.

This clonotype has ten or more counts. The chain employs TRBV27 and TRBJ1-2; a possible D gene is TRBD1 (6 bases). CDR1 is MNHEY and CDR2 is SMNVEV in the germline V gene (reference sequence). Trimming pared 0 bases from V and 4 bases from J, leaving 12 bases between. CDR3 size: 15 residues. The CDR3 bases are TGTGCCAGCAGTTTATCTTGGGGGCAGCCCTATGGCTACACCTTC. Translating it yields CASSLSWGQPYGYTF.

In this sample, this clonotype turned up many times. J is TRBJ2-5 and V is TRBV7-3, with 8 nucleotides matching TRBD1. Germline assignment: CDR1 SGHTA and CDR2 FQGTGA. Trimming removed 5 bases from V and 4 bases from J; junction bases left unmatched: 9. The CDR3 has 15 residues. Here the CDR3 reads CASSSNPGGAETQYF. The CDR3 DNA reads TGTGCCAGCAGCAGTAACCCAGGGGGCGCAGAGACCCAGTACTTC.

This clonotype was counted many times. This chain uses TRBV19 with TRBJ1-2; D possibly corresponds to TRBD1 (6 bases). The germline V gene encodes CDR1 LNHDA and CDR2 SQIVND (reference sequence). CDR3 length: 15 residues. V shed 7 bases and J shed 0 bases, with 15 bases lying between them. CDR3 sequence reads: CASMALGTPNYGYTF. The CDR3 DNA reads as TGTGCCAGTATGGCATTGGGGACACCTAACTATGGCTACACCTTC.

This clonotype was seen repeatedly, ten times or more. The chain carries TRBV24-1 and TRBJ1-5, with TRBD1 matching 9 bases. This CDR3 is built from 19 residues. The V and J ends lost 1 base and 4 bases, in that order; junction bases with no gene match: 13. In germline, CDR1 is KGHDR, CDR2 SFDVKD. The CDR3 protein is CATSDFYTQQGARNQPQHF. For the CDR3, the DNA is TGTGCCACCAGTGATTTTTACACCCAACAGGGGGCGCGTAATCAGCCCCAGCATTTT.

This clonotype came up a few times. The chain employs TRBV19 and TRBJ2-7; possibly TRBD2 for D (6 bases). Trimming left V 2 bases short and J 7 bases short, with 12 bases between. CDR1 and CDR2 from the germline V gene are LNHDA and SQIVND (reference sequence). This CDR3 comprises 13 residues. CDR3 protein: CASSISPGREQYF. CDR3 coding DNA: TGTGCCAGTAGTATATCACCAGGGAGGGAGCAGTACTTC.

This clonotype was picked up many times. The junction does not match germline at one end; this may be a read error. The chain uses TRBV20-1 and TRBJ1-5; D may be TRBD1 (5 bases). Germline V gives CDR1 DFQATT, CDR2 SNEGSKA (reference sequence). The CDR3 length is 16 residues. DNA for the CDR3: TGCAGTGCCGGGACCTTCAGGGTGGTAGACAATCGGCCCCAGCATTTT. Encoded protein: CSAGTFRVVDNRPQHF.

The V and J genes are TRBV7-9 and TRBJ1-1, with 9 bases matching TRBD1. Trimming removed 6 bases from V and 8 bases from J; junction bases left unmatched: 7. Germline values: CDR1 SEHNR, CDR2 FQNEAQ (reference sequence). The CDR3 is 13 residues long. The CDR3 sequence is CASRSTGGSEAFF. CDR3 DNA sequence: TGTGCCAGCAGATCGACAGGGGGAAGCGAAGCTTTCTTT.

The chain uses TRBV12-3 or TRBV12-4 and TRBJ2-7; tentatively, D is TRBD2 (5 bases). CDR3 size: 16 residues. V lost 2 bases and J lost 0, with 14 bases in between. The DNA of the CDR3 is TGTGCCAGCAGTTTACTTGGGAGCGCTGTCTCCTACGAGCAGTACTTC. This translates into CASSLLGSAVSYEQYF.

This clonotype was counted between two and nine times. This chain joins TRBV6-2 or TRBV6-3 and TRBJ1-6; possible D gene TRBD1, 6 bases. From germline, CDR1 is MNHEY and CDR2 SVGEGT. V dropped 8 bases and J dropped 4 bases, with 18 bases sitting between them. There are 16 residues in the CDR3. This chain's CDR3 is CASHPGWTAYNSPLHF. For the CDR3, the DNA is TGTGCCAGCCATCCCGGCTGGACAGCGTATAATTCACCCCTCCACTTT.